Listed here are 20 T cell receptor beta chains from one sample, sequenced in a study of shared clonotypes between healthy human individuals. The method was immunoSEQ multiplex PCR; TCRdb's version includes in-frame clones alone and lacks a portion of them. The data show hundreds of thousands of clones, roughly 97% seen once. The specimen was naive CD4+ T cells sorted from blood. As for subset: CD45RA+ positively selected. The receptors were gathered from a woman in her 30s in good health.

CDR3 bases: TGTGCCAGCAGTCCCGGGACTAGCGGGCCTCTCTACGAGCAGTACTTC. Translation: CASSPGTSGPLYEQYF. The genes are TRBV27 and TRBJ2-7; 12 bases are a match to TRBD2. The V and J ends lost 5 bases and 3 bases, in that order; junction bases with no gene match: 8. The CDR3 covers 16 residues. Germline V gene lookup returns CDR1 MNHEY and CDR2 SMNVEV (reference sequence).

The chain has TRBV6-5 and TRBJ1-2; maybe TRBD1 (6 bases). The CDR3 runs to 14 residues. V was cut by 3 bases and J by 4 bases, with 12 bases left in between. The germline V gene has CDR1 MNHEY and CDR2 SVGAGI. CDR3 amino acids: CASSYQGLGYGYTF. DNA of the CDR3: TGTGCCAGCAGTTATCAGGGGCTGGGCTATGGCTACACCTTC.

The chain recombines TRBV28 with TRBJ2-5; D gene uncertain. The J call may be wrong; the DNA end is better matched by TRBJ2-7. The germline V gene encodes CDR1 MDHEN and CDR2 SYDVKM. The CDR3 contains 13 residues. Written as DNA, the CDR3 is TGTGCCAGCCAAAACGTTCTGACCTACGAGCAGTACTTC. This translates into CASQNVLTYEQYF.

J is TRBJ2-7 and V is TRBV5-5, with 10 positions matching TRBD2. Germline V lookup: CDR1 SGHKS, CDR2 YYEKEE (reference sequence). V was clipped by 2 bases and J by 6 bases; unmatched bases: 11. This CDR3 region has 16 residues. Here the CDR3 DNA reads TGTGCCAGCAGCTTAGGTCTAGCGGGAGTTCTCTCCGAGCAGTACTTC. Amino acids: CASSLGLAGVLSEQYF. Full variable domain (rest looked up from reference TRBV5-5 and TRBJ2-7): DAGVTQSPTHLIKTRGQQVTLRCSPISGHKSVSWYQQVLGQGPQFIFQYYEKEERGRGNFPDRFSARQFPNYSSELNVNALLLGDSALYLCASSLGLAGVLSEQYFGPGTRLTVT.

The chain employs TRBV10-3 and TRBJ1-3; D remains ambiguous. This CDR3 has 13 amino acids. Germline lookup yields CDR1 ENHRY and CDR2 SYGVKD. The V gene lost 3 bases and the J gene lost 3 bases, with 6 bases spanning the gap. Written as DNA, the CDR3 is TGTGCCATCAGTGAAAGCCTTGGAAACACCATATATTTT. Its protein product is CAISESLGNTIYF.

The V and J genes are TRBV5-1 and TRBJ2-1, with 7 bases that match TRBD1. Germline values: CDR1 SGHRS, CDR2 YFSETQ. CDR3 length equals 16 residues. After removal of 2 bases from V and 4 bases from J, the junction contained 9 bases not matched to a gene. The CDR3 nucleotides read TGCGCCAGCAGCTTCCTAGACAGGGTAATGTACAATGAGCAGTTCTTC. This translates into CASSFLDRVMYNEQFF. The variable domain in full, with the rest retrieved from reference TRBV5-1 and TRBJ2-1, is KAGVTQTPRYLIKTRGQQVTLSCSPISGHRSVSWYQQTPGQGLQFLFEYFSETQRNKGNFPGRFSGRQFSNSRSEMNVSTLELGDSALYLCASSFLDRVMYNEQFFGPGTRLTVL.

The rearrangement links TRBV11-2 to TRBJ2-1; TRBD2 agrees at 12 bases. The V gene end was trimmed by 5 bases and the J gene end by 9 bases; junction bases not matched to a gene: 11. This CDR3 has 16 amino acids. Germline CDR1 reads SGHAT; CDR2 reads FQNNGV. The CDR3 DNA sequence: TGTGCCAGCAGCCTTGGGACTAGCGGGCCCCTCGGTGAGCAGTTCTTC. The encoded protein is CASSLGTSGPLGEQFF.

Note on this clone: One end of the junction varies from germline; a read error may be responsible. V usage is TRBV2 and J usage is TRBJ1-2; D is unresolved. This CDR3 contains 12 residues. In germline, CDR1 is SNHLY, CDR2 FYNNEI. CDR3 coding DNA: TGTGCCAGCGGTGAAGAGACCTATGGCTACACCTTC. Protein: CASGEETYGYTF.

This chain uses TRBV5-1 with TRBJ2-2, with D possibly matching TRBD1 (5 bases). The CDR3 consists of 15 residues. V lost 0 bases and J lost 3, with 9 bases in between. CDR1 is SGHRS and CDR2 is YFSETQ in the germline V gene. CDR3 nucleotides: TGCGCCAGCAGCTTGGCCCCCAGGGACACCGGGGAGCTGTTTTTT. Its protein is CASSLAPRDTGELFF. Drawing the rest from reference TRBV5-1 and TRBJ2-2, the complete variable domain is KAGVTQTPRYLIKTRGQQVTLSCSPISGHRSVSWYQQTPGQGLQFLFEYFSETQRNKGNFPGRFSGRQFSNSRSEMNVSTLELGDSALYLCASSLAPRDTGELFFGEGSRLTVL.

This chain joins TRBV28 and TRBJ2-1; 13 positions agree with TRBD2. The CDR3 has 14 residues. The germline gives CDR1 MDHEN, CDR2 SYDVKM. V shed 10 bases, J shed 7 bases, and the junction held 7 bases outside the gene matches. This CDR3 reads CATQGLAGLNEQFF. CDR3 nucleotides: TGTGCCACCCAGGGACTAGCGGGATTAAATGAGCAGTTCTTC.

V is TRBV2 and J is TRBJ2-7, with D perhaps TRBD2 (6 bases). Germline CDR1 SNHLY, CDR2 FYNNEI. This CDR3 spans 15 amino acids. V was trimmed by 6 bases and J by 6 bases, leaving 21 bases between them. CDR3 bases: TGTGCCAGCAGGCAACTTCTTGCGGGACCCACCGAGCAGTACTTC. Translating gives CASRQLLAGPTEQYF.

The CDR3 region is CASSVGGRNTGELFF. As DNA, the CDR3 is TGCGCCAGCAGTGTTGGCGGGAGGAACACCGGGGAGCTGTTTTTT. The chain uses TRBV10-1 and TRBJ2-2; 7 bases are shared with TRBD2. Per the germline V gene, CDR1 is WNHNN and CDR2 is SYGVQD (reference sequence). The length of the CDR3 is 15 residues. Trimming took 4 bases from V and 1 from J; bases not matched to a gene: 3.

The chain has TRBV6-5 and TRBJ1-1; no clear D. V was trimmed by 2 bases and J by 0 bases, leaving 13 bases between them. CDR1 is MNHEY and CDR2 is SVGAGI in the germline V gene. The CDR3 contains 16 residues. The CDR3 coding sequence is TGTGCCAGCAGTTACGGTCGGGCTCCTATGAACACTGAAGCTTTCTTT. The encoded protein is CASSYGRAPMNTEAFF.

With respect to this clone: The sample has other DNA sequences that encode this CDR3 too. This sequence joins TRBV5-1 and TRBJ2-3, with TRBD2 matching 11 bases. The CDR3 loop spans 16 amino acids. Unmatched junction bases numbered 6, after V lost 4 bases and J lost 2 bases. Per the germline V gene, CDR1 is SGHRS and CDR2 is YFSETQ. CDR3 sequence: CASSPGLAGDTDTQYF. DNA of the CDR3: TGCGCCAGCAGCCCAGGACTAGCGGGCGACACAGATACGCAGTATTTT.

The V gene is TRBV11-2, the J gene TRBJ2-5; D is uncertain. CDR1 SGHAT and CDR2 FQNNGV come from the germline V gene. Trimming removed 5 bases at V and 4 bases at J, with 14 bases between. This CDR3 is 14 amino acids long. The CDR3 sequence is CASSPRAGLETQYF. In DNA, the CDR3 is TGTGCCAGCAGCCCCCGGGCCGGGCTAGAGACCCAGTACTTC.

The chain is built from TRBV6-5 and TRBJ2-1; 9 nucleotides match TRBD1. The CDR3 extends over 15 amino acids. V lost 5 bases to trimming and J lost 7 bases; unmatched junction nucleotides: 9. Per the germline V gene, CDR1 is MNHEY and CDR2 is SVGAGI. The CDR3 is CASSNPGQGRNEQFF. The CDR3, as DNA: TGTGCCAGCAGTAACCCGGGACAGGGTAGGAATGAGCAGTTCTTC.

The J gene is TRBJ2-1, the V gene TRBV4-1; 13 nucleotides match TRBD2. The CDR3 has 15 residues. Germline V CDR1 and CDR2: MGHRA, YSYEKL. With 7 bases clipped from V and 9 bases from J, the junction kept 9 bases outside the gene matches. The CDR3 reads CASKGTSGRAGEQFF. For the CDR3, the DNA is TGCGCCAGCAAGGGCACTAGCGGGAGGGCTGGTGAGCAGTTCTTC.

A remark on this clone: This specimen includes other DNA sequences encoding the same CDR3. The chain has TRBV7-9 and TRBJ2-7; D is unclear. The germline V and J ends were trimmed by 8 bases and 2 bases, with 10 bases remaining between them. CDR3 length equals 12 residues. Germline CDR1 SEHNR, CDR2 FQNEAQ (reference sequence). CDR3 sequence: CASGSFTYEQYF. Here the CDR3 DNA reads TGTGCCAGCGGGTCGTTTACCTACGAGCAGTACTTC.

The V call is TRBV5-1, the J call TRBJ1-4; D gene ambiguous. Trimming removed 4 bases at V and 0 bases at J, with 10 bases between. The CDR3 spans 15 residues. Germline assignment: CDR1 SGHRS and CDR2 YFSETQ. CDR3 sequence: CASSPGRATNEKLFF. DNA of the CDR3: TGCGCCAGCAGCCCCGGACGGGCAACTAATGAAAAACTGTTTTTT.

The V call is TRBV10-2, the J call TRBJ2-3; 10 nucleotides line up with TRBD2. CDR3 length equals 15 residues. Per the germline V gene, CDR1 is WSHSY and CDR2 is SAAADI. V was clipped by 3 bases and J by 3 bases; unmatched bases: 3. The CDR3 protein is CASSDWTSGTDTQYF. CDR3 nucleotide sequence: TGCGCCAGCAGTGACTGGACTAGCGGTACAGATACGCAGTATTTT.